A single sample is the source of the 6 T cell receptor beta chains below, sequenced in a study of blood T cell repertoires in COVID-19. Profiled with immunoSEQ multiplex PCR; TCRdb holds only in-frame clones, not every one. Seen here are roughly 360,000 clones, around 87% observed once, and the top ten hold approximately 1.2%. The specimen was PBMCs or T cells enriched from blood (not recorded which). The receptors come from a young man who had recovered from COVID-19.

This chain joins TRBV3-1 (or the pseudogene TRBV3-2) and TRBJ1-2, with no clear D. The CDR3 length is 17 residues. Germline CDR1 reads LGHDT; CDR2 reads YNNKEL (reference sequence). V was shortened by 0 bases and J by 4 bases, with 18 bases between the two germline ends. CDR3 nucleotides: TGTGCCAGCAGCCAAGATCCTTACGGCGGACTGTTCTATGGCTACACCTTC. Protein sequence: CASSQDPYGGLFYGYTF.

This clone was found a few times. The CDR3 DNA is TGTGCCATCAAGGGGACAGGTGACGAGCAGTACTTC. As protein: CAIKGTGDEQYF. The chain employs TRBV10-3 and TRBJ2-7, with 8 bases identical to TRBD1. Trimming took 7 bases from V and 5 from J; bases not matched to a gene: 4. The V gene's germline CDR1 is ENHRY and CDR2 SYGVKD. CDR3 size: 12 residues.

This chain joins TRBV18 and TRBJ1-2; D ambiguous. Trimming stripped 0 bases from V and 8 bases from J, with 16 bases between. Germline V gene data show CDR1 as KGHSH and CDR2 as LQKENI. The CDR3 is 15 residues long. The CDR3 sequence is CASSPPRGPPGGYTF. CDR3 DNA sequence: TGTGCCAGCTCACCACCACGAGGCCCCCCGGGGGGCTACACCTTC.

This chain joins TRBV12-3 or TRBV12-4 and TRBJ1-6; tentatively, D is TRBD1 (6 bases). Trimming removed 6 bases from V and 10 bases from J, with 13 bases in between. The CDR3 sequence is 13 residues long. CDR3 sequence: CASRSSRGSPLHF. The CDR3, as DNA: TGTGCCAGCAGGTCCTCCAGGGGCTCACCCCTCCACTTT.

The chain has TRBV7-2 and TRBJ1-1, with a tentative D call TRBD1 (6 bases). This CDR3 comprises 15 residues. The germline V and J ends were trimmed by 5 bases and 4 bases, with 17 bases remaining between them. Germline CDR1 and CDR2: SGHTA and FQGNSA. The chain's CDR3 is CASSAEGGASTEAFF. The CDR3, as DNA: TGTGCCAGCAGCGCTGAGGGGGGGGCGAGCACTGAAGCTTTCTTT.

The rearrangement joins TRBV30 to TRBJ1-2; D possibly corresponds to TRBD1 (5 bases). Germline lookup yields CDR1 GTSNPN and CDR2 SVGIG (reference sequence). The CDR3 is 14 amino acids. Between the trimmed V and J ends, which lost 2 bases and 2 bases, there was a span of 12 bases. The CDR3: CAWSMAGLNYGYTF. The DNA of the CDR3 is TGTGCCTGGAGTATGGCAGGGCTAAACTATGGCTACACCTTC.